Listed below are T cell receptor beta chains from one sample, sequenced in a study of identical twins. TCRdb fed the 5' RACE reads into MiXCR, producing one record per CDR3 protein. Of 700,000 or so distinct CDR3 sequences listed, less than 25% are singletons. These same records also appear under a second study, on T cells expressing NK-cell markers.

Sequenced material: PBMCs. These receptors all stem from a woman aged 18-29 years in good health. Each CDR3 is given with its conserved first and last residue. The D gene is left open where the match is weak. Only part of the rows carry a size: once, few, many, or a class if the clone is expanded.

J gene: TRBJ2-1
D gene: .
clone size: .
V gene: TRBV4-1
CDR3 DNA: TGCGCCAGCAGCCAAGTCCCGGGGACCTACAATGAGCAGTTCTTC
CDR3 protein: CASSQVPGTYNEQFF

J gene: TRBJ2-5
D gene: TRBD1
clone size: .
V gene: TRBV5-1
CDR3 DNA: TGCGCCAGCAGCTTGGCGGGACAGTTGGTGGAGACCCAGTACTTC
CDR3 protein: CASSLAGQLVETQYF

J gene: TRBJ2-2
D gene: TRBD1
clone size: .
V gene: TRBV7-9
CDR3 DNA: TGTGCCAGCAGCGGACCGTCCCAGGACAGGGGAAGCGGGGAGCTGTTTTTT
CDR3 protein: CASSGPSQDRGSGELFF

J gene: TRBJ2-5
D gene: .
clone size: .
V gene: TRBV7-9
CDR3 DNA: TGTGCCAGCAGCTCAGGGGGGATTCGTGGGACCCAGTACTTC
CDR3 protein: CASSSGGIRGTQYF

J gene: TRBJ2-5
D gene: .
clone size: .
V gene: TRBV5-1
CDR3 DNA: TGCGCCAGCAGCACGAAACTAAGTCAAGAGACCCAGTACTTC
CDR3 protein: CASSTKLSQETQYF

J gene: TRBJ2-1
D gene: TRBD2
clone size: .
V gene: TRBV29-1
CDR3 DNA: TGCAGCGTTGAAGGACTAGCGGGAAGGTACAATGAGCAGTTCTTC
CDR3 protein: CSVEGLAGRYNEQFF

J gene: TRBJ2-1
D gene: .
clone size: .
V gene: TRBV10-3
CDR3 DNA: TGTGCCACACAGTTGAGTGATGAGCAGTTCTTC
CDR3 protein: CATQLSDEQFF

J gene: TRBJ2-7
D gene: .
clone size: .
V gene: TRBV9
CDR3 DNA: TGTGCCAGCAGCGTAGCCTCCGGGGGTGAAGGTTTCTCCTACGAGCAGTACTTC
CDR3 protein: CASSVASGGEGFSYEQYF

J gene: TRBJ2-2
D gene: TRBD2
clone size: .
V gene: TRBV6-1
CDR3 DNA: TGTGCCAGCCGCACCGGGGGACTAGCGGGAGCAAGCGGGGAGCTGTTTTTT
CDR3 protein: CASRTGGLAGASGELFF

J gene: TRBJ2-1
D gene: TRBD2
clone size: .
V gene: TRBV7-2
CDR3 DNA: TGTGCCAGCAGCTTCGGCGGGAGGGGATACAATGAGCAGTTCTTC
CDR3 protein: CASSFGGRGYNEQFF

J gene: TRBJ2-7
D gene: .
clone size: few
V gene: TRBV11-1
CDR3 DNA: TGTGCCAGCAGCTTAAAAAATTTAATGGGGCAGGGGGGCGTTGACGAGCAGTACTTC
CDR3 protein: CASSLKNLMGQGGVDEQYF

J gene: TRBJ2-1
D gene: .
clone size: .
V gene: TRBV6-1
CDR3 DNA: TGTGCCAGCAGTGACAGTCCGACCTACAATGAGCAGTTCTTC
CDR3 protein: CASSDSPTYNEQFF

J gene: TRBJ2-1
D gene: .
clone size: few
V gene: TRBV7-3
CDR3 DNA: TGTGCCAGCAGCTCAATTTCCGGGACATCCTACAATGAGCAGTTCTTC
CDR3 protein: CASSSISGTSYNEQFF

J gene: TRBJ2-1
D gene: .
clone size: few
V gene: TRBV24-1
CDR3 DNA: TGTGCCACCAGTGATTTGAGAGAGCAGTTCTTC
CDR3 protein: CATSDLREQFF

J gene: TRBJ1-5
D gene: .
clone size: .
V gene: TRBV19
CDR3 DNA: TGTGCCAGTAGTACGGGACGGCCGCCCAATCAGCCCCAGCATTTT
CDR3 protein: CASSTGRPPNQPQHF

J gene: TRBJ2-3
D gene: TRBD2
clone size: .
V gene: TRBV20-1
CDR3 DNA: TGCAGTGCCAAAGTGGGACTAGCGGGGACAGATACGCAGTATTTT
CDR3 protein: CSAKVGLAGTDTQYF